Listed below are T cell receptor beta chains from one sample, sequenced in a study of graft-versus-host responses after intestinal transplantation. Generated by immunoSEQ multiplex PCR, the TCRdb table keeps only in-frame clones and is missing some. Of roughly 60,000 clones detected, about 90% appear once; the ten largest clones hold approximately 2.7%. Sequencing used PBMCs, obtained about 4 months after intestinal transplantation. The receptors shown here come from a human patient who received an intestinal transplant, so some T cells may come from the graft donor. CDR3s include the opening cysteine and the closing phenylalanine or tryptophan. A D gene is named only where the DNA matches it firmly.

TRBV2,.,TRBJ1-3,CASGTPRGNTIYF
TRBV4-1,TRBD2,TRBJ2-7,CASSQELAGVSYEQYF
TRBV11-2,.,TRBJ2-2,CASSSTRKGNTGELFF
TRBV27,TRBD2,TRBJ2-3,CASSPGLAGRPTDTQYF
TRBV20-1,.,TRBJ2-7,CSATPSYEQYF
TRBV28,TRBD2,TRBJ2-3,CASSLLGTSGASQYF
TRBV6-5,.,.,CASSYSGSGAYEQYF
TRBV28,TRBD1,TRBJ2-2,CASRWTGNTGELFF
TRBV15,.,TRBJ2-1,CATSREGVNEQFF
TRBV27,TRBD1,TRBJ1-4,CASSYHRGSEKLFF
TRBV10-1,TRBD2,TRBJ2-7,CASSDPGLHGSYEQYF
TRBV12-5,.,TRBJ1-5,CASGLYGVLYNQPQHF
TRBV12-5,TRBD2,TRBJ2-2,CASGFAGARRTVGELFF
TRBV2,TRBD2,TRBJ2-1,CASRRSSGGTYNEQFF
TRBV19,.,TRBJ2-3,CASSSHDTDTQYF
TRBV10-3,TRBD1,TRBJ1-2,CAIEGTGGGYTF